The next 13 T cell receptor beta chains were all read from a single sample in a study of monozygotic twins with cystic fibrosis. Using immunoSEQ multiplex PCR, the repertoire was profiled, and TCRdb retains in-frame clones only, with some absent. The sample carries more than 30,000 clones, 90% to 97% recorded once. Sequencing input: blood. The receptors originated from a girl aged 2-15 years with cystic fibrosis.

The chain combines TRBV11-2 with TRBJ2-1; TRBD1 matches at 8 bases. Trimming at V came to 5 bases and at J to 3 bases, leaving 6 bases not matched to a gene. The V gene's germline CDR1 is SGHAT and CDR2 FQNNGV. The CDR3 covers 15 residues. The CDR3 DNA follows: TGTGCCAGCAGCCTCCGGACAGGGATCTACAATGAGCAGTTCTTC. Its translation is CASSLRTGIYNEQFF.

The chain combines TRBV7-9 with TRBJ2-7; D call uncertain. Germline-derived CDR1 and CDR2 are SEHNR and FQNEAQ (reference sequence). This CDR3 is 14 amino acids long. V was shortened by 0 bases and J by 7 bases, with 13 bases between the two germline ends. As DNA, the CDR3 is TGTGCCAGCAGCTTAGCGAGTGCGGTAGGGGAGCAGTACTTC. Encoded protein: CASSLASAVGEQYF.

The chain links TRBV6-5 to TRBJ2-7; the D gene is possibly TRBD1 (6 bases). The CDR3 has 11 amino acids. Germline V CDR1 and CDR2: MNHEY, SVGAGI. With 8 bases removed from V and 9 bases from J, the gap between germline ends came to 14 bases. CDR3 bases: TGTGCCAGCGGCAACGAACAGGGGCAGTACTTC. Amino acids: CASGNEQGQYF.

This chain joins TRBV9 and TRBJ2-6; D call uncertain. This CDR3 is built from 14 residues. Germline V lookup: CDR1 SGDLS, CDR2 YYNGEE. V lost 1 base and J lost 2, with 4 bases in between. CDR3 DNA sequence: TGTGCCAGCAGCGTAAGGACTGGGGCCAACGTCCTGACTTTC. Translation: CASSVRTGANVLTF.

The CDR3 sequence is CASWWQADTQYF. CDR3 in DNA: TGCGCCAGCTGGTGGCAGGCGGATACGCAGTATTTT. The chain uses TRBV5-1 and TRBJ2-3, with D unclear. The V gene lost 7 bases and the J gene lost 6 bases, with 12 bases spanning the gap. Germline CDR1 SGHRS, CDR2 YFSETQ. CDR3 length equals 12 residues.

The chain carries TRBV15 and TRBJ2-7; no clear D gene. Trimming pared 0 bases from V and 2 bases from J, leaving 11 bases between. Germline V gene lookup returns CDR1 LNHNV and CDR2 YYDKDF (reference sequence). The CDR3 runs 15 residues. CDR3 in DNA: TGTGCCACCAGCAGAGATCCGGAAAAAACCTACGAGCAGTACTTC. Protein: CATSRDPEKTYEQYF.

The chain uses TRBV20-1 and TRBJ2-7; D is ambiguous. The CDR3 has 10 amino acids. V was trimmed by 6 bases and J by 5 bases, leaving 8 bases between them. Looked up from germline, CDR1 is DFQATT and CDR2 is SNEGSKA (reference sequence). CDR3 protein: CSAGLNEQYF. In DNA form, the CDR3 reads TGCAGTGCGGGGTTGAACGAGCAGTACTTC.

The V gene is TRBV4-1, the J gene TRBJ2-7, with 7 bases identical to TRBD2. Trimming took 4 bases from V and 5 from J; bases not matched to a gene: 11. In germline, CDR1 is MGHRA, CDR2 YSYEKL. The CDR3 contains 15 residues. CDR3 in DNA: TGCGCCAGCAGCCCGAGACTAGCTTTCCCCAACGAGCAGTACTTC. This codes for CASSPRLAFPNEQYF.

The chain uses TRBV18 and TRBJ2-3, with 8 bases lining up with TRBD2. The junction had 9 bases not matched to a gene; V was cut back by 2 bases and J by 5 bases. The CDR3 loop spans 16 amino acids. Germline lookup yields CDR1 KGHSH and CDR2 LQKENI. CDR3 coding DNA: TGTGCCAGCTCACCAGGAGCGGGAGAGCCGGTAGATACGCAGTATTTT. It specifies CASSPGAGEPVDTQYF.

The CDR3 loop reads CASSLGRSGYTF. For the CDR3, the DNA is TGTGCCAGCAGCTTAGGGAGGAGCGGCTACACCTTC. The chain combines TRBV5-6 with TRBJ1-2; no reliable D call. The CDR3 contains 12 residues. V dropped 2 bases and J dropped 8 bases, with 10 bases sitting between them. CDR1 and CDR2 (germline): SGHDT, YYEEEE.

The V call is TRBV4-1, the J call TRBJ1-1; 8 nucleotides line up with TRBD1. The CDR3 consists of 13 residues. J was trimmed by 6 bases and V by 4 bases; bases with no gene match: 4. In germline, CDR1 is MGHRA, CDR2 YSYEKL. The DNA for the CDR3 is TGCGCCAGCAGCCGCCTGACAGGGGCTGAAGCTTTCTTT. Amino acids: CASSRLTGAEAFF.

The rearrangement uses TRBV5-4 and TRBJ1-1; the D is unclear. Germline CDR1 and CDR2: SGHNT and YYREEE (reference sequence). Trimming cost V 1 base and J 11 bases, with 15 bases left between them. The CDR3 loop spans 13 amino acids. The CDR3 region is CASSLNERTAAFF. CDR3 in DNA: TGTGCCAGCAGCTTGAACGAGAGGACCGCGGCTTTCTTT.

As regards this clone: One end of the junction fails to match germline, which may point to a read error. The V gene is TRBV7-7, the J gene TRBJ2-1, with 7 bases aligning to TRBD2. The germline gives CDR1 SSHAT, CDR2 FNYEAQ (reference sequence). This CDR3 is built from 15 residues. The CDR3 loop is CASSLGGSKYNEQFF. The CDR3 coding sequence is TGTGCTAGCAGCTTAGGCGGGAGTAAGTACAATGAGCAGTTCTTC.